This entry is about one TCR beta chain. Its antigen is unidentified. These data belong to a study of vaccination and CD4 T cells after COVID-19. Looking at the study overall: Subjects got two shots of BNT162b2 or mRNA-1273 vaccine. Study results and limitations: Convalescent patients' clones that were vaccine-specific were spike mono-reactive in 304 of 307 cases.

An Oncomine TCR Beta short-read assay was used to sequence the DNA from cultured CD4+ T cells. TCRdb used MiXCR to reprocess the PCR reads, holding one entry per CDR3 protein. Of more than 6,000 distinct CDR3 sequences in the sample, over 35% were seen once. The CDR3 has 13 amino acids. Germline CDR1 SGHAT, CDR2 FQDESV (reference sequence). The germline V and J ends were trimmed by 2 bases and 4 bases, with 8 bases remaining between them. Treatment specified: roughly 11-day PBMC culture with coronavirus spike peptide pools or control peptides (ViraFEST assay). One should note that the unexposed donor's CD4+ T cells were collected before the COVID-19 pandemic (2011-2018). Unexposed-donor CD4+ T cells were probed with SARS-CoV-2 S/N and four cold-coronavirus spikes, cells permitting.

The rearrangement uses TRBV11-1 and TRBJ1-1; tentative D call: TRBD1 (5 bases). This TCR derives from a human donor in good health. Source material: CD4+ T cells from blood, cultured in vitro. The CDR3 protein is CASSLTDSTEAFF. The DNA of the CDR3 is TGTGCCAGCAGCTTAACCGACAGCACTGAAGCTTTCTTT.